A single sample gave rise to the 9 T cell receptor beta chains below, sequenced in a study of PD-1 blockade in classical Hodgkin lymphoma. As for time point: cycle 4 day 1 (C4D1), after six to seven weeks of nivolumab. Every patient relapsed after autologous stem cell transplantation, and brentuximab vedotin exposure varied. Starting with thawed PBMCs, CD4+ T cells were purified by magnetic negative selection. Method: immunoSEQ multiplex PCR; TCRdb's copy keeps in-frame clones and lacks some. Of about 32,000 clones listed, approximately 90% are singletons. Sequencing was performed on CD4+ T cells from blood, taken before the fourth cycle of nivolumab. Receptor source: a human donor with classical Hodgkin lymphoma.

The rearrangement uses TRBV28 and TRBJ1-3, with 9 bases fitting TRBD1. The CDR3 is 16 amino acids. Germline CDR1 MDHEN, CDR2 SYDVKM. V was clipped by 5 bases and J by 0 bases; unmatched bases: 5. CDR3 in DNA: TGTGCCAGCAGTACGATGACAGGGGGCTCTGGAAACACCATATATTTT. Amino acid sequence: CASSTMTGGSGNTIYF. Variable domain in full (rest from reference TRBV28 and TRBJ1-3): DVKVTQSSRYLVKRTGEKVFLECVQDMDHENMFWYRQDPGLGLRLIYFSYDVKMKEKGDIPEGYSVSREKKERFSLILESASTNQTSMYLCASSTMTGGSGNTIYFGEGSWLTVV.

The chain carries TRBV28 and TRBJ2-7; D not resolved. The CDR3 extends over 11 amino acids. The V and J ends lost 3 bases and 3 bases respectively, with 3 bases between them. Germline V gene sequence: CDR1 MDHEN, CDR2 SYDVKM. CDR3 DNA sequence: TGTGCCAGCAGTTTCTTCTACGAGCAGTACTTC. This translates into CASSFFYEQYF. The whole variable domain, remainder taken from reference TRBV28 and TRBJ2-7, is DVKVTQSSRYLVKRTGEKVFLECVQDMDHENMFWYRQDPGLGLRLIYFSYDVKMKEKGDIPEGYSVSREKKERFSLILESASTNQTSMYLCASSFFYEQYFGPGTRLTVT.

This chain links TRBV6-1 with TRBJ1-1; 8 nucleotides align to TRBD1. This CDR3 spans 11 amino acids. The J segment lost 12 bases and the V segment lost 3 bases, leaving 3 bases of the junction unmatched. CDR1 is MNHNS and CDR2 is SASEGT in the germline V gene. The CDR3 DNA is TGTGCCAGCAGTGACAACAGGGGGACTTTCTTT. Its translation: CASSDNRGTFF.

The CDR3 here is CASSTGRGRQPQHF. CDR3 DNA: TGTGCCAGCAGCACCGGCAGGGGACGTCAGCCCCAGCATTTT. This rearrangement joins TRBV5-6 to TRBJ1-5, with D perhaps matching TRBD1 (6 bases). Germline CDR1 is SGHDT and CDR2 is YYEEEE. The CDR3 has 14 amino acids. V gave up 4 bases and J gave up 6 bases, with 14 bases separating them. Variable domain in full (rest from reference TRBV5-6 and TRBJ1-5): DAGVTQSPTHLIKTRGQQVTLRCSPKSGHDTVSWYQQALGQGPQFIFQYYEEEERQRGNFPDRFSGHQFPNYSSELNVNALLLGDSALYLCASSTGRGRQPQHFGDGTRLSIL.

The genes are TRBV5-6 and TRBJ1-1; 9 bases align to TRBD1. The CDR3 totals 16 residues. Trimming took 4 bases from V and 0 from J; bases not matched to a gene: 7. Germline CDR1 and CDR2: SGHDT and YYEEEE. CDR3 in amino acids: CASSRGTGRMNTEAFF. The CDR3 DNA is TGTGCCAGCAGCCGGGGGACAGGGAGAATGAACACTGAAGCTTTCTTT.

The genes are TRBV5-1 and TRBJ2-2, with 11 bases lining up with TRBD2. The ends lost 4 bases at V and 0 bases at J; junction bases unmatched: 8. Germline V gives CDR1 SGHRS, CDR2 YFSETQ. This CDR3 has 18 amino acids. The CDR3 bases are TGCGCCAGCAGCACGGGACTAGCGGAGACTGCGAACACCGGGGAGCTGTTTTTT. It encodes CASSTGLAETANTGELFF.

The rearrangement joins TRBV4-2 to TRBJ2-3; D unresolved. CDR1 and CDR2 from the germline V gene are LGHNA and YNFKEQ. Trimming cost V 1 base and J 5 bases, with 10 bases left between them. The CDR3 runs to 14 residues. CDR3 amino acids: CASSQGSYLDTQYF. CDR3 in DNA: TGTGCCAGCAGCCAAGGGTCCTACCTAGATACGCAGTATTTT.

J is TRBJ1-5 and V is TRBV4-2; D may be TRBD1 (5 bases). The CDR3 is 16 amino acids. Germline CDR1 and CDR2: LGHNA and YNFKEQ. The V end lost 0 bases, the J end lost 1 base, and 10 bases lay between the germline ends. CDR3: CASSQDPGGSNQPQHF. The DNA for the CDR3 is TGTGCCAGCAGCCAAGACCCCGGGGGGAGCAATCAGCCCCAGCATTTT.

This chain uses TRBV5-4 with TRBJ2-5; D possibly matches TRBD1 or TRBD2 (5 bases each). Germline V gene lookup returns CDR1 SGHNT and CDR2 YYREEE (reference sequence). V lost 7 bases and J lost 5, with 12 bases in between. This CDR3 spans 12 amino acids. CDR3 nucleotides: TGTGCCAGCCGGGGCTCGGCTGAGACCCAGTACTTC. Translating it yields CASRGSAETQYF.